This T cell receptor (beta chain) was observed in a study of T cells expressing NK-cell markers. The CDR3 is 15 residues long. The germline CDR1 and CDR2 sequences are SGHAT and FQDESV (reference sequence). With the 5' RACE reads reprocessed, TCRdb shows one record per CDR3 protein and no DNA. This repertoire comprises roughly 380,000 distinct CDR3 sequences; its ten largest clones make up 4% to 6.5%. Sequenced material: blood T cells: a sorted CD56 or NKG2C T cell subset, CD4+ or CD8+ T cells, or bulk PBMC T cells (not recorded which). The chain joins TRBV11-1 to TRBJ2-5. The TCR originated in a man aged 18-69 years in good health. The CDR3 protein is CASSLVGLAPETQYF.